This TCR beta chain was profiled in a study of blood T cell repertoires in COVID-19. Study-level information: Samples representing acute and convalescent COVID-19 were sourced from the United States, Italy and Spain. PBMCs, B-cell-depleted T cells, or T cells provided the cDNA or gDNA that made up the material.

V was pared by 5 bases and J by 1 base, with 5 bases of the junction left unmatched. This CDR3 is built from 15 residues. Germline V gene lookup returns CDR1 MRHNA and CDR2 SNTAGT. Per the authors' pipeline: Reference gene primer amplification yielded estimated nucleated cell counts. Generated by immunoSEQ multiplex PCR, the TCRdb table keeps only in-frame clones and is missing some. That table gives V, J and clone size, and the DNA gave D and trimming. The data show 150,000 to 200,000 clones, about 85% seen once. The sequenced sample consisted of peripheral blood. The chain links TRBV6-4 to TRBJ2-3, with 8 bases fitting TRBD2. This TCR was recovered from a man aged 55-75 years with active or convalescent COVID-19. CDR3 loop: CASSRRGVGTDTQYF. In DNA, the CDR3 is TGTGCCAGCAGTCGGCGGGGGGTAGGCACAGATACGCAGTATTTT.